This T cell receptor beta chain was obtained from a study of T cells in Graves' hyperthyroidism and ophthalmopathy. Findings of the study overall: Blood shared most expanded thyroid clonotypes above 0.001.

This clonotype appeared a few times. The antigen remains unidentified. One end of the junction fails to match germline, which may point to a read error. Lactation, pregnancy, other autoimmune disease or uncontrolled infection excluded patients. RNA transcripts gave rise to amplified TCR beta CDR3 regions. HTBI primers were used for first-round RT-PCR of the TCR CDR3. MiXCR, run by TCRdb on the multiplex PCR reads, gives a single entry per CDR3 protein. The table lists some 530,000 distinct CDR3 sequences, 20% to 25% of them singletons. The TCR was taken from a woman in her 70s with Graves' ophthalmopathy. Sequencing input: blood.

The CDR3 loop reads CASSERLAVSSYDEQFF. CDR3 sequence (DNA): TGTGCCAGCAGTGAGCGGCTAGCGGTGAGCTCCTACGATGAGCAGTTCTTC. The rearrangement links TRBV6-1 to TRBJ2-1; TRBD2 aligns across 7 bases. CDR1 MNHNS and CDR2 SASEGT come from the germline V gene. The CDR3 covers 17 residues.